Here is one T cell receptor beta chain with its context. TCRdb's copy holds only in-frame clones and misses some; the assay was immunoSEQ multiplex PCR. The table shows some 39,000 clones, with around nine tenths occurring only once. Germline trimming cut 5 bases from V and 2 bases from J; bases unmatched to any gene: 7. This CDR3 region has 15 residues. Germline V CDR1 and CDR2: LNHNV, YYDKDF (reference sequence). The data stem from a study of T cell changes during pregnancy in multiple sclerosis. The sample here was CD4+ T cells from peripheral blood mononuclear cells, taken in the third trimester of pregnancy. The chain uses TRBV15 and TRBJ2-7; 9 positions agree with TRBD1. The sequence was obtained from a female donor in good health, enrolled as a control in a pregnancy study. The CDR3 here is CATSLGQGGTYEQYF. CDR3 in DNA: TGTGCCACCAGCTTGGGACAGGGAGGGACCTACGAGCAGTACTTC.